This TCR beta chain originates from a study of T cells after yellow fever vaccination. The trim removed 3 bases at V and 4 bases at J, leaving 2 bases unmatched. CDR1 is SNHLY and CDR2 is FYNNEI in the germline V gene. This CDR3 has 14 amino acids. TCRdb fed the 5' RACE reads into MiXCR, producing one record per CDR3 protein. This table has 360,000 or so distinct CDR3 sequences, approximately 10% appearing once. A few counts support this clonotype. The clonotype was recovered from a man between 18 and 35 years old who received the YFV17D yellow fever vaccine. V usage is TRBV2 and J usage is TRBJ1-2; 10 nucleotides align to TRBD1. Specimen: PBMCs, collected on the day of the first yellow fever vaccination. The CDR3 DNA follows: TGTGCCAGCAGTGATGGGGACAGGGGCTATGGCTACACCTTC. Protein sequence: CASSDGDRGYGYTF.